The 2 T cell receptor beta chains listed next were all sequenced from one sample in a study of blood T cell repertoires in COVID-19. Sequencing was performed with immunoSEQ multiplex PCR; in TCRdb, only in-frame clones are kept and a portion is missing. The table records around 230,000 clones, roughly 80% of them present only once. Sequenced material: peripheral blood. These receptors all stem from a woman between 70 and 85 years old with active or convalescent COVID-19.

The J gene is TRBJ1-2, the V gene TRBV19; perhaps TRBD1 as D (6 bases). From germline, CDR1 is LNHDA and CDR2 SQIVND (reference sequence). The CDR3 has 15 amino acids. V lost 5 bases and J lost 6, with 19 bases in between. The DNA for the CDR3 is TGTGCCAGTAGTCCTGAGGGACCGTGGGGGCATGGCTACACCTTC. It translates to CASSPEGPWGHGYTF.

This chain connects TRBV5-1 to TRBJ1-4, with D perhaps matching TRBD1 (5 bases). Germline lookup yields CDR1 SGHRS and CDR2 YFSETQ. V lost 5 bases and J lost 7, with 12 bases in between. CDR3 size: 13 residues. Here the CDR3 DNA reads TGCGCCAGCAGGCAGGGTTCTGGTGAAAAACTGTTTTTT. Its translation is CASRQGSGEKLFF.